These 5 T cell receptor gamma chains were all obtained from the same sample, sequenced in a study of gamma delta lymphoproliferative disorders and STAT genes. TCRdb applied CATT to the multiplex PCR reads for clone calling. The data contain about 1,900 gamma-chain clones, 7% of them seen just once; the ten biggest clones take up approximately 64%. PBMCs from patients and controls supplied the genomic DNA for sequencing. Sequencing was performed on blood. The receptors come from a human donor with gamma-delta T-cell large granular lymphocyte leukemia.

Sample share makes this clone medium-sized. V is TRGV2 and J is TRGJ1 or TRGJ2. Assignment of the J gene here rests on matching the DNA to germline, because TCRdb gives none. The CDR3 is 16 amino acids. J gave up 1 base and V 0 bases, and 9 bases lay outside the gene matches. The germline gives CDR1 EGSNGY, CDR2 YDSYNSKV. CDR3 amino acids: CATWDGRIGNYYKKLF. CDR3 in DNA: TGTGCCACCTGGGACGGGCGTATCGGAAATTATTATAAGAAACTCTTT.

This clone qualifies as medium-sized. Because the CDR3's place on the DNA is in doubt, the DNA is left out and the CDR3 is given as listed by TCRdb. The V gene is TRGV11, but the J gene lacks a call. TRGV11 qualifies as an ORF whose function is uncertain. Inclusive of both ends, the CDR3 amounts to 16 amino acids. The chain's CDR3 is CTTVPAGLGTFPKKLF.

This chain joins TRGV9 and TRGJ1 or TRGJ2. Assignment of the J gene here rests on matching the DNA to germline, because TCRdb gives none. CDR3 length: 10 amino acids. Germline V gene data show CDR1 as GITISATS and CDR2 as ISYDGTV (reference sequence). With V trimmed by 6 bases and J by 12 bases, 8 bases remained unmatched. The CDR3 protein is CALWKGGKLF. In DNA form, the CDR3 reads TGTGCCTTGTGGAAAGGGGGGAAACTCTTT.

This clone was detected a few times. The chain is built from TRGV9 and TRGJ1 or TRGJ2. TCRdb does not report a J gene; here it was assigned by matching the DNA to germline references. CDR3 size: 15 residues. V lost 0 bases, J lost 0 bases, and 5 bases stayed unmatched. The V gene's germline CDR1 is GITISATS and CDR2 ISYDGTV (reference sequence). CDR3 nucleotides: TGTGCCTTGTGGGAGGTGTGGGAGAATTATTATAAGAAACTCTTT. This translates into CALWEVWENYYKKLF.

This clone rates as medium-sized. The rearrangement uses TRGV8 and TRGJP2. The J gene was missing in TCRdb and was found by matching the end of the DNA to germline. CDR3 length: 14 amino acids. Germline V gives CDR1 VENAVY, CDR2 YDSYNSRV. J gave up 1 base and V 4 bases, and 3 bases lay outside the gene matches. The CDR3 nucleotides read TGTGCCACCTGGGAAGGTAGTAGTGATTGGATCAAGACGTTT. Translating it yields CATWEGSSDWIKTF.